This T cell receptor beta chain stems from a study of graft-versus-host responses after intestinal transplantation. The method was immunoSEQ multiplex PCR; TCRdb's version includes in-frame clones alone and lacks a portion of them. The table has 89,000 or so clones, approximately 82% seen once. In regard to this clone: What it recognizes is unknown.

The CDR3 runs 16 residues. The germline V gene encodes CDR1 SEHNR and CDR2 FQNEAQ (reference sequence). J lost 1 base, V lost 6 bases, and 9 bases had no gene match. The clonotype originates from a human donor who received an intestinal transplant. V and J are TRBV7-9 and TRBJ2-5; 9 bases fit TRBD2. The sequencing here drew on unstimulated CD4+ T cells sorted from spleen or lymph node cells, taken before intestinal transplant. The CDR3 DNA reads TGTGCCAGCAGACCGGGCGGGGGGGGATTCCAAGAGACCCAGTACTTC. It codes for CASRPGGGGFQETQYF.